This T cell receptor beta chain stems from a study of blood T cell repertoires in COVID-19. In the study overall: The United States, Italy and Spain were the sources of the acute and convalescent COVID-19 samples. T cells, B-cell-depleted T cells, or PBMCs provided the cDNA or gDNA that served as material.

Original analysis: Using reference gene primer amplification, nucleated cell counts were estimated. TCRdb's table, derived via immunoSEQ multiplex PCR, lists solely in-frame clones and lacks some. That table furnishes V, J and clone size, whereas the DNA furnished D and trimming. The sample holds under 200,000 clones, approximately 90% seen once. The CDR3 sequence is 14 residues long. The junction had 3 bases not matched to a gene; V was cut back by 5 bases and J by 2 bases. Germline lookup yields CDR1 SGHNT and CDR2 YENEEA. The receptor was isolated from a middle-aged man with active or convalescent COVID-19. Sequencing was done on a sample of peripheral blood. The genes are TRBV11-3 and TRBJ2-3; 8 positions agree with TRBD2. CDR3 DNA sequence: TGTGCCAGCAGCCCCGGGGGGGACACAGATACGCAGTATTTT. Translation gives CASSPGGDTDTQYF.